A selection of T cell receptor beta chains follows, all from one sample in a study of T cell responses to AZD1222 COVID-19 vaccine. Produced via immunoSEQ multiplex PCR; TCRdb's table is partial and in-frame only. The sample records some 130,000 clones, around nine tenths being singletons. Sequenced material: peripheral blood, taken on day 0 of AZD1222 vaccination. The origin of the receptors is an adult in good health. Each CDR3 is given with its conserved first and last residue. The order of the fields is V gene, clone size, J gene, CDR3 protein. Where a row states a size, it is once, few, many or the class of an expanded clone; other rows omit it.

v_gene: TRBV5-6; abundance: NA; j_gene: TRBJ1-1; CDR3aa: CASSLVSGATEAFF
v_gene: TRBV7-3; abundance: NA; j_gene: TRBJ2-3; CDR3aa: CASSLAQTDTQYF
v_gene: TRBV7-2; abundance: NA; j_gene: TRBJ1-2; CDR3aa: CASSLRGQSLANYGYTF
v_gene: TRBV5-5; abundance: NA; j_gene: TRBJ1-1; CDR3aa: CASSFYKNTEAFF
v_gene: TRBV5-8; abundance: NA; j_gene: TRBJ2-1; CDR3aa: CASSRPWGGEQFF
v_gene: TRBV4-3; abundance: NA; j_gene: TRBJ1-1; CDR3aa: CASSQDEEPGIAFF
v_gene: TRBV18; abundance: NA; j_gene: TRBJ1-1; CDR3aa: CASSPVPGNTEAFF
v_gene: TRBV5-1; abundance: NA; j_gene: TRBJ1-1; CDR3aa: CASSLAVRRGTVEAFF
v_gene: TRBV30; abundance: NA; j_gene: TRBJ1-1; CDR3aa: CAWSSGQGVNTEAFF
v_gene: TRBV6-1; abundance: NA; j_gene: TRBJ2-3; CDR3aa: CASSDGTLGTDTQYF
v_gene: TRBV5-6; abundance: few; j_gene: TRBJ2-7; CDR3aa: CASSLVGSYEQYF
v_gene: TRBV29-1; abundance: few; j_gene: TRBJ1-1; CDR3aa: CSVKDGRDTRGAFF
v_gene: TRBV7-3; abundance: NA; j_gene: TRBJ2-7; CDR3aa: CASSGRQDRSSF
v_gene: TRBV5-1; abundance: few; j_gene: TRBJ1-1; CDR3aa: CASSTGVNTEAFF
v_gene: TRBV7-7; abundance: NA; j_gene: TRBJ2-2; CDR3aa: CASSLDGGASGELFF
v_gene: TRBV29-1; abundance: NA; j_gene: TRBJ1-5; CDR3aa: CSVGDGQPQHF
v_gene: TRBV10-1; abundance: NA; j_gene: TRBJ1-6; CDR3aa: CASSEDSSYNSPLHF
v_gene: TRBV5-1; abundance: NA; j_gene: TRBJ1-1; CDR3aa: CASSLLDAANTEAFF
v_gene: TRBV9; abundance: NA; j_gene: TRBJ1-2; CDR3aa: CASSVARGDGGYTF
v_gene: TRBV30; abundance: NA; j_gene: TRBJ1-2; CDR3aa: CAWSVQVGGGYTF
v_gene: TRBV12-3/TRBV12-4; abundance: once; j_gene: TRBJ2-1; CDR3aa: CASSPIRENPFF
v_gene: TRBV3-1/TRBV3-2; abundance: NA; j_gene: TRBJ2-4; CDR3aa: CASSRRASGTLLAKNIQYF
v_gene: TRBV25-1; abundance: NA; j_gene: TRBJ1-5; CDR3aa: CASSDGIGQPQHF
v_gene: TRBV9; abundance: NA; j_gene: TRBJ2-3; CDR3aa: CASSVITGSSTDTQYF
v_gene: TRBV4-2; abundance: NA; j_gene: TRBJ2-1; CDR3aa: CASSRDRADYNEQFF
v_gene: TRBV2; abundance: NA; j_gene: TRBJ1-5; CDR3aa: CASNQGAGYQPQHF
v_gene: TRBV28; abundance: NA; j_gene: TRBJ1-4; CDR3aa: CASSPRRAGEKLFF
v_gene: TRBV2; abundance: NA; j_gene: TRBJ2-5; CDR3aa: CASTTAGETQYF
v_gene: TRBV5-6; abundance: NA; j_gene: TRBJ1-5; CDR3aa: CASSSRTANYQPQHF
v_gene: TRBV3-1/TRBV3-2; abundance: NA; j_gene: TRBJ1-5; CDR3aa: CASSAGTYQPQHF
v_gene: TRBV5-1; abundance: NA; j_gene: TRBJ2-3; CDR3aa: CASSLGGVGGGVPDTQYF
v_gene: TRBV19; abundance: NA; j_gene: TRBJ1-6; CDR3aa: CASSVFPGLGSPLHF
v_gene: TRBV5-1; abundance: NA; j_gene: TRBJ1-1; CDR3aa: CASSLDGQVNTEAFF
v_gene: TRBV7-2; abundance: NA; j_gene: TRBJ1-2; CDR3aa: CASSPTGVGYTF
v_gene: TRBV3-1/TRBV3-2; abundance: once; j_gene: TRBJ2-1; CDR3aa: CASSLAGALSYNEQFF
v_gene: TRBV11-2; abundance: NA; j_gene: TRBJ1-2; CDR3aa: CASSPISRGDGYTF
v_gene: TRBV20-1; abundance: NA; j_gene: TRBJ1-5; CDR3aa: CSASQTQARSVAQPQHF
v_gene: TRBV19; abundance: NA; j_gene: TRBJ1-2; CDR3aa: CASNPRQGEDYGYTF
v_gene: TRBV10-2; abundance: NA; j_gene: TRBJ2-7; CDR3aa: CATSRTTFAYEQYF
v_gene: TRBV7-2; abundance: NA; j_gene: TRBJ1-5; CDR3aa: CASSLVAVGDSSQPQHF
v_gene: TRBV13; abundance: NA; j_gene: TRBJ1-2; CDR3aa: CASSLGQGSYGYTF
v_gene: TRBV4-1; abundance: few; j_gene: TRBJ1-1; CDR3aa: CASSQDLESEAFF
v_gene: TRBV9; abundance: NA; j_gene: TRBJ1-3; CDR3aa: CASSLGSGNTIYF
v_gene: TRBV19; abundance: once; j_gene: TRBJ1-1; CDR3aa: CASRAYTEAFF
v_gene: TRBV3-1/TRBV3-2; abundance: NA; j_gene: TRBJ1-2; CDR3aa: CASSQWQLNYGYTF